The rows below give T cell receptor beta chains drawn from one sample of a study of cytomegalovirus exposure and HLA in healthy donors. Assay: immunoSEQ multiplex PCR; the TCRdb copy retains only in-frame clones and omits some. The data include approximately 60,000 clones; the top ten clones carry 5.3%. The sequenced sample was PBMCs. The origin of the receptors is a man aged 30 to 45 in good health and CMV-seropositive. Both conserved end residues are part of each CDR3. D genes are given only for firm matches.

v_call	j_call	d_call	cdr3_nt	cdr3_aa
TRBV4-1	TRBJ2-7	-	TGCGCCAGCAGCCAAAGGACAGATTCCTACGAGCAGTACTTC	CASSQRTDSYEQYF
TRBV13	TRBJ2-7	TRBD2	TGTGCCAGCTCGGGGGGGAAGGGGGGAGGCCCCTACGAGCAGTACTTC	CASSGGKGGGPYEQYF
TRBV5-1	TRBJ1-6	TRBD1	TGCGCCAGCAGCCGGACAGGGGTTAATTCACCCCTACACTTT	CASSRTGVNSPLHF
TRBV29-1	TRBJ2-4	TRBD1	TGCAGCGTCGCACCCCAAAGGGGACAGGGGGGAAACATTCAGTACTTC	CSVAPQRGQGGNIQYF
TRBV6-4	TRBJ2-2	-	TGTGCCAGCAGTGCTTCGGCTAGTCAGCCCGGGGAGCTGTTTTTT	CASSASASQPGELFF
TRBV6-5	TRBJ2-3	-	TGTGCCAGCAGTTACGCGGGGAGGATAGATACGCAGTATTTT	CASSYAGRIDTQYF
TRBV5-4	TRBJ2-5	-	TGTGCCAGCAGCCCGCCCGGGGAGACCCAGTACTTC	CASSPPGETQYF
TRBV30	TRBJ2-3	-	TGTGCCTGGAGTTACCCGGGACTGGCAGATACGCAGTATTTT	CAWSYPGLADTQYF
TRBV9	TRBJ2-3	TRBD2	TGTGCCAGCAGCGTCCGACTAGCGGGTGATACGCAGTATTTT	CASSVRLAGDTQYF
TRBV5-6	TRBJ1-5	-	TGTGCCAGCAGCTTGGACGGTAATCAGCCCCAGCATTTT	CASSLDGNQPQHF
TRBV6-1	TRBJ2-7	-	TGTGCCAGTAGTTTGAGCGAGCAGTACTTC	CASSLSEQYF
TRBV6-5	TRBJ2-3	TRBD2	TGTGCCACTAGAAGTAGCGGGATCGGGGCAGATACGCAGTATTTT	CATRSSGIGADTQYF
TRBV19	TRBJ2-7	TRBD1	TGTGCCAGTAGTATGGGGACAGGGGGCTGGTACGAGCAGTACTTC	CASSMGTGGWYEQYF
TRBV9	TRBJ2-6	TRBD1	TGTGCCAGCAGCCCGATGGACAGGGCTGGGGCCAACGTCCTGACTTTC	CASSPMDRAGANVLTF
TRBV4-1	TRBJ2-7	TRBD2	TGCGCCAGCAGCCACGGCGGGGGTGATTACGAGCAGTACTTC	CASSHGGGDYEQYF
TRBV11-3	TRBJ2-6	TRBD2	TGTGCCAGCGGCGGACTAGCGGGAGGGTATGGGGCCAACGTCCTGACTTTC	CASGGLAGGYGANVLTF
TRBV5-1	TRBJ2-6	TRBD1	TGCGCCAGCAGCTTGTGGCAGGGGGCTGGTGGGGCCAACGTCCTGACTTTC	CASSLWQGAGGANVLTF
TRBV30	TRBJ1-5	TRBD1	TGTGCCTGGAGCGGACAGGGACCCGGTCAGCACCAGCATTTT	CAWSGQGPGQHQHF
TRBV6-1	TRBJ2-1	TRBD1	TGTGCCAGCACCTCCGGGACAGGGGGCGGTGAGCAGTTCTTC	CASTSGTGGGEQFF
TRBV19	TRBJ2-7	-	TGTGCCAGTAGTATCTTCCGACAGAGCTCCTACGAGCAGTACTTC	CASSIFRQSSYEQYF
TRBV9	TRBJ2-1	TRBD1	TGTGCCAGCAGCGCCGGGACAGCCAACAATGAGCAGTTCTTC	CASSAGTANNEQFF
TRBV30	TRBJ2-2	-	TGTGCCCGGGAGTCAGGGTTTACCGGGGAGCTGTTTTTT	CARESGFTGELFF
TRBV19	TRBJ1-5	TRBD1	TGTGCCAGTAGTGCCGAGGACAGGGGATTCAATCAGCCCCAGCATTTT	CASSAEDRGFNQPQHF
TRBV5-1	TRBJ1-2	-	TGCGCCAGCAGCCCCGTGGTGGGAGCTAACTATGGCTACACCTTC	CASSPVVGANYGYTF
TRBV5-1	TRBJ2-1	-	TGCGCCAGCAGCAGCCAGGCAATTCACTCCTACAATGAGCAGTTCTTC	CASSSQAIHSYNEQFF
TRBV28	TRBJ2-7	-	TGTGCCAGCCGAAGCCCCCAAGACTCCTCCTACGAGCAGTACTTC	CASRSPQDSSYEQYF
TRBV4-2	TRBJ2-7	-	TGTGCCAGCAGGAAGGGGGGGAACTCCTACGAGCAGTACTTC	CASRKGGNSYEQYF
TRBV5-1	TRBJ1-2	TRBD1	TGCGCCAGCAGCTTGGAGGGGGCAGGCCCTGAAAGTTTC	CASSLEGAGPESF
TRBV7-3	TRBJ2-3	-	TGTGCCAGCAGCCGGGAGTCCCCTCCAGATACGCAGTATTTT	CASSRESPPDTQYF
TRBV11-2	TRBJ2-7	-	TGTGCCAGCAGCTACGAAGGGCGGGGGCAGTACTTC	CASSYEGRGQYF
TRBV5-6	TRBJ2-3	TRBD2	TGTGCCAGCAGCTTAGCGGGAGTGACAGATACGCAGTATTTT	CASSLAGVTDTQYF
TRBV2	TRBJ2-1	TRBD2	TGTGCCAGCAGTGAAGGGCCTAGCGGGGGTGTTCGCAATGAGCAGTTCTTC	CASSEGPSGGVRNEQFF
TRBV11-3	TRBJ2-1	TRBD2	TGTGCCAGCAGCTTAGTTTTCCTACTAGCGGGATCAGGCGAGCAGTTCTTC	CASSLVFLLAGSGEQFF
TRBV7-9	TRBJ2-1	-	TGTGCCAGCAGCCCCAGACTAGAACACGAGCAGTTCTTC	CASSPRLEHEQFF
TRBV14	TRBJ1-1	-	TGTGCCAGCAGCCCGGCGGTGAACACTGAAGCTTTCTTT	CASSPAVNTEAFF
TRBV5-8	TRBJ1-6	-	TGTGCCAGCAGCTTTCGCGGGGTGGGGGATTCACCCCTCCACTTT	CASSFRGVGDSPLHF
TRBV6-5	TRBJ2-7	TRBD2	TGTGCCAGCAGAGAGTTGGGGGGGGAGCAGTACTTC	CASRELGGEQYF
TRBV4-2	TRBJ2-7	-	TGTGCCAGCAGCCAGGGACGGGGGGCGGGGGCTTACGAGCAGTACTTC	CASSQGRGAGAYEQYF